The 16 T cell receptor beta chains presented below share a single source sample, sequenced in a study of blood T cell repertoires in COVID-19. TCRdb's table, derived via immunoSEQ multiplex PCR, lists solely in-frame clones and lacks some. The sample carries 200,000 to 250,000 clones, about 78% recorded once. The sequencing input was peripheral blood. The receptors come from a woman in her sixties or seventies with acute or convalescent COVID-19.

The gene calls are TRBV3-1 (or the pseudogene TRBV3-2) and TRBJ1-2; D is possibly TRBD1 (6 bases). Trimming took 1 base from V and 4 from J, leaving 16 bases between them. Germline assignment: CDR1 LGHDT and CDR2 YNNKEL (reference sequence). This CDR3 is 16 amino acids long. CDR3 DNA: TGTGCCAGCAGCCAAGGCTTAGGGGGTGGTGGCTATGGCTACACCTTC. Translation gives CASSQGLGGGGYGYTF.

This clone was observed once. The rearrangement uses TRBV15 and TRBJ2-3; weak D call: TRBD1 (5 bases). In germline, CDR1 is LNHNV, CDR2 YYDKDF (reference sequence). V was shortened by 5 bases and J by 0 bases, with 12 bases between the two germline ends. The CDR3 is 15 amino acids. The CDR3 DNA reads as TGTGCCACCAGCGAACAGGTTTATAGCACAGATACGCAGTATTTT. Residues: CATSEQVYSTDTQYF.

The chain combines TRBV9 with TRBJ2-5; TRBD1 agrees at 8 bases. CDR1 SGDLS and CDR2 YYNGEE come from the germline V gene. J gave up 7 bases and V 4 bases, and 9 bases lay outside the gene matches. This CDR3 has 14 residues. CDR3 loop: CASSPGQGEGTQYF. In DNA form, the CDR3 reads TGTGCCAGCAGCCCCGGACAGGGAGAGGGGACCCAGTACTTC.

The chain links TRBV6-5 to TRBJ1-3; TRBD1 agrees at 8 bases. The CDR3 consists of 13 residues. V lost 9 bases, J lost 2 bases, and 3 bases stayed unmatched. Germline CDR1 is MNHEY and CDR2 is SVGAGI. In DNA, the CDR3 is TGTGCCAGTCAGACAGGGGCTGGAAACACCATATATTTT. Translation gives CASQTGAGNTIYF.

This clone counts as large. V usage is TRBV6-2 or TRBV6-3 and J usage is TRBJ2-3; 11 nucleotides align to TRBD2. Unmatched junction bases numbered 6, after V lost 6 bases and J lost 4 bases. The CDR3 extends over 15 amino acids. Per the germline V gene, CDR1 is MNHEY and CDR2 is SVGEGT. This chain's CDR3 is CASSTTSGAPDTQYF. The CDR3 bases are TGTGCCAGCAGCACGACTAGCGGGGCCCCAGATACGCAGTATTTT.

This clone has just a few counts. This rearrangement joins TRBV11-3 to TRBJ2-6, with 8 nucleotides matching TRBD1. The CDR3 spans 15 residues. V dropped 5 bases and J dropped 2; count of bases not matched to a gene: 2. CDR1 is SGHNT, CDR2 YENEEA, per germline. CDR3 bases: TGTGCCAGCAGCCCAGGGGGCGCTGGGGCCAACGTCCTGACTTTC. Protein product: CASSPGGAGANVLTF.

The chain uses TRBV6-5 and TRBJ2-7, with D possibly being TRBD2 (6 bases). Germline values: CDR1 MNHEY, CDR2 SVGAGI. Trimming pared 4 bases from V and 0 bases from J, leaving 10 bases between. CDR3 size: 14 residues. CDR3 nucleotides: TGTGCCAGCAGTTCGACCGGGAGCTCCTACGAGCAGTACGTC. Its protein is CASSSTGSSYEQYV.

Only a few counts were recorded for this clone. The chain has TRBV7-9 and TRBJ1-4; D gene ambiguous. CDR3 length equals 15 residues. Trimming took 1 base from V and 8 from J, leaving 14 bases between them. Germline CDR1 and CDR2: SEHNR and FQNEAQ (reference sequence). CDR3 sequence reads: CASSLGMRDKEKLFF. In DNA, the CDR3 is TGTGCCAGCAGCTTAGGGATGCGGGATAAGGAAAAACTGTTTTTT.

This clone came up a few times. In nucleotides, the CDR3 is TGTGCCAGCAGCTTGGGTGGGACAGGGGAAGGGTCCCAGTACTTC. This translates into CASSLGGTGEGSQYF. The chain is built from TRBV7-2 and TRBJ2-5, with 10 bases fitting TRBD1. Losses at the gene ends were 3 bases for V and 9 bases for J; bases not matched to a gene: 10. The germline CDR1 and CDR2 sequences are SGHTA and FQGNSA. This CDR3 is 15 amino acids long.

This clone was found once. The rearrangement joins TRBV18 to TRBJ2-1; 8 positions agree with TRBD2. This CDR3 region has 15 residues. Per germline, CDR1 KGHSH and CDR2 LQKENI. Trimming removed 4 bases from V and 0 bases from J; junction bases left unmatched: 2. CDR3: CASSQAGGSYNEQFF. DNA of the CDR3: TGTGCCAGCTCACAGGCGGGGGGCTCCTACAATGAGCAGTTCTTC.

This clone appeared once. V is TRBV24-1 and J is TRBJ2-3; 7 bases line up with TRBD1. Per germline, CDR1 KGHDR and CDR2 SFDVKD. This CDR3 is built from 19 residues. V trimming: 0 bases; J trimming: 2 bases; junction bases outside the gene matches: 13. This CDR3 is CATSDLRGRDRNNTDTQYF. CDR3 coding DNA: TGTGCCACCAGTGATTTGCGGGGAAGGGACAGAAATAACACAGATACGCAGTATTTT.

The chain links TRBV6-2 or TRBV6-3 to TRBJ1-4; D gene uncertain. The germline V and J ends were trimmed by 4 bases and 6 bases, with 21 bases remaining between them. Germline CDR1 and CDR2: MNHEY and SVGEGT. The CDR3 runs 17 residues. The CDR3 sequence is CASSSVGYGDGDEKLFF. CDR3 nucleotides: TGTGCCAGCAGTTCCGTCGGGTACGGCGACGGGGATGAAAAACTGTTTTTT.

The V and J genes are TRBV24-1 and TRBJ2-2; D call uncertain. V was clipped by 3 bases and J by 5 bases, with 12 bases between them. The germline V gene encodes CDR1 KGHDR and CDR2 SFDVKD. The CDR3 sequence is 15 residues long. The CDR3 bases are TGTGCCACCAGTGATCCGGGTGCTGTGACCGGGGAGCTGTTTTTT. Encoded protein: CATSDPGAVTGELFF.

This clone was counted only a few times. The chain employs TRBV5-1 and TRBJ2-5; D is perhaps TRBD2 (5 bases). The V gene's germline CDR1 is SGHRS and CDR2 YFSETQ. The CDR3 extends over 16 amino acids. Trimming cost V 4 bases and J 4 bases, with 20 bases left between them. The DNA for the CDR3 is TGCGCCAGCAGCCTGGGTTTTAGCGCTCCCCCAGAGACCCAGTACTTC. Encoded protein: CASSLGFSAPPETQYF.

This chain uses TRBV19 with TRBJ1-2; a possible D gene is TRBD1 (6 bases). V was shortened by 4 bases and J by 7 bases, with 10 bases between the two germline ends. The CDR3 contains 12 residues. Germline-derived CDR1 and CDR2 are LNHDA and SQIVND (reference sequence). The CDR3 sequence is CASSTGDGGYTF. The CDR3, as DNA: TGTGCCAGTAGTACAGGGGATGGTGGCTACACCTTC.

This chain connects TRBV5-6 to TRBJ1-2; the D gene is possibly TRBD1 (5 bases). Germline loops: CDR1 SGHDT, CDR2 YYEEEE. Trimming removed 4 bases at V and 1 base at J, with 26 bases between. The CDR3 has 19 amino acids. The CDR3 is CASSRRGLGRGNRNYGYTF. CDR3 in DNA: TGTGCCAGCAGCCGACGCGGACTTGGACGGGGGAACCGTAACTATGGCTACACCTTC.